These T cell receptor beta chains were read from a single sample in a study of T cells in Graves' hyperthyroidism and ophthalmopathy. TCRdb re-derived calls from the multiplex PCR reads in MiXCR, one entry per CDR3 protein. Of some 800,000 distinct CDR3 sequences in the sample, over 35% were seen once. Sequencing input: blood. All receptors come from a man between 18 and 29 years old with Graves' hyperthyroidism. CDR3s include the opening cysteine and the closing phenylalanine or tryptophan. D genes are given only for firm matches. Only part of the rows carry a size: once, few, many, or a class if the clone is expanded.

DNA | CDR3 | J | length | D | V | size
TGTGCCAGCAGCCTGTACAGGGGGGGACGCGAGCAGTACTTC | CASSLYRGGREQYF | TRBJ2-7 | 14 | NA | TRBV7-3 | NA
TGTGCCACCAGCCCTACACCGGGACAGGGATATGGCTACACCTTC | CATSPTPGQGYGYTF | TRBJ1-2 | 15 | TRBD1 | TRBV15 | few
TGTGCCAGCAGTCCGACAAAGCCCCAAGAGACCCAGTACTTC | CASSPTKPQETQYF | TRBJ2-5 | 14 | NA | TRBV6-2/TRBV6-3 | NA
TGTGCCATCACTCCGGACCTGTATGGCTACACCTTC | CAITPDLYGYTF | TRBJ1-2 | 12 | NA | TRBV10-3 | many
TGTGCCAGCAGTCCCCCACCGGGACAGGCGATCTACGAGCAGTACTTC | CASSPPPGQAIYEQYF | TRBJ2-7 | 16 | TRBD1 | TRBV10-3 | NA
TGTGCCAGCAGCTTAGGGTTCACTGAAGCTTTCTTT | CASSLGFTEAFF | TRBJ1-1 | 12 | NA | TRBV7-9 | many
TGTGCCAGCAGCCAAGATCTTCAGGTCTACGAGCAGTACTTC | CASSQDLQVYEQYF | TRBJ2-7 | 14 | NA | TRBV2 | NA
TGTGCCAGCAGCTTAGAGACAGGCTGGGGCTACACCTTC | CASSLETGWGYTF | TRBJ1-2 | 13 | NA | TRBV7-2 | many
TGTGCCAGCAGTGGCCTTGGCAATCAGCCCCAGCATTTT | CASSGLGNQPQHF | TRBJ1-5 | 13 | NA | TRBV2 | many
TGTGCCAGCAAACAGACTAGCGGGGCAAGCACAGATACGCAGTATTTT | CASKQTSGASTDTQYF | TRBJ2-3 | 16 | TRBD2 | TRBV2 | NA
TGTGCCAGCTGCAATTGGGACAGGGAGGCCACCTACGAGCAGTACTTC | CASCNWDREATYEQYF | TRBJ2-7 | 16 | TRBD1 | TRBV11-2 | NA
TGTGCCATCAGGGGGACAGTTAGCAATCAGCCCCAGCATTTT | CAIRGTVSNQPQHF | TRBJ1-5 | 14 | TRBD1 | TRBV10-3 | NA
TGTGCCAGCAGCCCAACCGGGACGCAGGGTGAAGCTTTCTTT | CASSPTGTQGEAFF | TRBJ1-1 | 14 | NA | TRBV5-4 | NA
TGTGCCAGCAGTTCCGGACAGGAAAGTCAGCCCCAGTACTTC | CASSSGQESQPQYF | TRBJ2-5 | 14 | TRBD1 | TRBV2 | NA
TGTGCCAGGCAAGGGGGGCGGGCTGGCTACACCTTC | CARQGGRAGYTF | TRBJ1-2 | 12 | NA | TRBV7-3 | many
TGTGCCAGCAGCCCCGGACAGGGAGGGGCCTACGAGCAGTACTTC | CASSPGQGGAYEQYF | TRBJ2-7 | 15 | NA | TRBV5-6 | few
TGTGCCAGCAGTCCGATGACAGGGGAGGAATATGGCTACACCTTC | CASSPMTGEEYGYTF | TRBJ1-2 | 15 | TRBD1 | TRBV12-3/TRBV12-4 | NA
TGCGCCAGCAGCTTGGCGGGGCTGGGTAACTATGGCTACACCTTC | CASSLAGLGNYGYTF | TRBJ1-2 | 15 | NA | TRBV5-1 | many
TGTGCCAGCGTACTCGGGGAAGGAAGGGATAATTCACCCCTCCACTTT | CASVLGEGRDNSPLHF | TRBJ1-6 | 16 | NA | TRBV7-2 | many
TGTGCCACCACCGGGACAGGGAATGGCGAGCAGTACTTC | CATTGTGNGEQYF | TRBJ2-7 | 13 | TRBD1 | TRBV10-3 | many
TGTGCCAGTAGTTTCCAGGGTAGGGCTAACCTCTATGGCTACACCTTC | CASSFQGRANLYGYTF | TRBJ1-2 | 16 | NA | TRBV19 | many
TGCAGCGGAATACAGGGGGTGGGCTATGGCTACACCTTC | CSGIQGVGYGYTF | TRBJ1-2 | 13 | TRBD1 | TRBV29-1 | many
TGCGCCAGCAGTGAGTCGACAGGGAACAGACAAGAGACCCAGTACTTC | CASSESTGNRQETQYF | TRBJ2-5 | 16 | TRBD1 | TRBV10-2 | many
TGTGCCAGCAGCACGGACAGGGGAGGACAAGAGACCCAGTACTTC | CASSTDRGGQETQYF | TRBJ2-5 | 15 | TRBD1 | TRBV7-3 | many
TGCAGCGTTGACAGGGGGGGGCAGAGCTCCTACAATGAGCAGTTCTTC | CSVDRGGQSSYNEQFF | TRBJ2-1 | 16 | NA | TRBV29-1 | NA
TGTGCCAGCAGCCCATCCCCTCGCCGAGTCTATAGCAATCAGCCCCAGCATTTT | CASSPSPRRVYSNQPQHF | TRBJ1-5 | 18 | NA | TRBV7-3 | few
TGTGCCAGCAGCTTAGTTCGGCAGATCACCGGGGAGCTGTTTTTT | CASSLVRQITGELFF | TRBJ2-2 | 15 | NA | TRBV7-2 | many
TGTGCCAGCAGCCAAGATGGATTTAACTATGGCTACACCTTC | CASSQDGFNYGYTF | TRBJ1-2 | 14 | NA | TRBV4-2 | few
TGTGCCAGCAGCTGGGACAGGGAGGTTAACGAGCAGTACTTC | CASSWDREVNEQYF | TRBJ2-7 | 14 | TRBD1 | TRBV7-3 | NA
TGCAGTGCTAGAGGAGGAGAGGGACAACGCGAAAAACTGTTTTTT | CSARGGEGQREKLFF | TRBJ1-4 | 15 | NA | TRBV20-1 | few
TGTGCCAGCAGCTCCCGGGCGTCGGGCGAGCAGTACTTC | CASSSRASGEQYF | TRBJ2-7 | 13 | NA | TRBV9 | NA
TGTGCCATCAGTGGGGACACGAGGGGCTACACCTTC | CAISGDTRGYTF | TRBJ1-2 | 12 | NA | TRBV10-3 | few
TGTGCCAGCAGCTTTCTCGGGACAGGGAGAGTATCACCCCTCCACTTT | CASSFLGTGRVSPLHF | TRBJ1-6 | 16 | TRBD1 | TRBV7-8 | NA
TGCAGCTCAGGGACTAGCGGGGCCTCGACGGAGACCCAGTACTTC | CSSGTSGASTETQYF | TRBJ2-5 | 15 | TRBD2 | TRBV29-1 | NA
TGTGCCAGCAGTACAGGGAGCGTTAATGAAAAACTGTTTTTT | CASSTGSVNEKLFF | TRBJ1-4 | 14 | NA | TRBV7-8 | NA
TGCGCCAGCAGCTTTGGATCGCCAACTGAAGCTTTCTTT | CASSFGSPTEAFF | TRBJ1-1 | 13 | NA | TRBV5-1 | NA
TGTGCCAGCAGGAAACAGCGAGGGGAGACCCAGTACTTC | CASRKQRGETQYF | TRBJ2-5 | 13 | NA | TRBV6-6 | many
TGTGCCAGCAGCTCAGCCGGCGGGTCTCTGCGGTACTTC | CASSSAGGSLRYF | TRBJ2-7 | 13 | NA | TRBV7-2 | NA
TGCGCCAGCAGCCAAGAATGGGGGGAGTTGGAGCCCCAGCATTTT | CASSQEWGELEPQHF | TRBJ1-5 | 15 | NA | TRBV7-9 | NA
TGTGCCAGCACCCCCCTTGGCCCTAGCGTGGGGGAGCAGTACTTC | CASTPLGPSVGEQYF | TRBJ2-7 | 15 | NA | TRBV7-2 | NA
TGTGCCAGCAGCTTAGAGCCGGGAGAGACCCAGTACTTC | CASSLEPGETQYF | TRBJ2-5 | 13 | NA | TRBV5-1 | many
TGCAGCGTTGTAGGTCAGGGGGTCAGGGGTTTCTTT | CSVVGQGVRGFF | TRBJ1-1 | 12 | TRBD1 | TRBV29-1 | many
TGCAGTGCGCTGGGACGGAATAACTATGGCTACACCTTC | CSALGRNNYGYTF | TRBJ1-2 | 13 | NA | TRBV20-1 | many
TGTGCCAGCAGCTTGGTAGGGTTTTATGGCTACACCTTC | CASSLVGFYGYTF | TRBJ1-2 | 13 | NA | TRBV5-4 | NA
TGTGCCAGCAGTTCGGACAGGGTGGTATATGGCTACACCTTC | CASSSDRVVYGYTF | TRBJ1-2 | 14 | TRBD1 | TRBV7-9 | many
TGTGCCAGCAGTGGGGTTCTCTCTGGAAACACCATATATTTT | CASSGVLSGNTIYF | TRBJ1-3 | 14 | NA | TRBV6-6 | few
TGTGCCAGCAGCTTGAACAGCTACAACGAGCAGTACTTC | CASSLNSYNEQYF | TRBJ2-7 | 13 | NA | TRBV7-2 | NA
TGCGCCAGCAGCTCAAAAGGGAACTATGGCTACACCTTC | CASSSKGNYGYTF | TRBJ1-2 | 13 | NA | TRBV4-1 | few
TGCAGGCCCAACACAGCATACACTGAAGCTTTCTTT | CRPNTAYTEAFF | TRBJ1-1 | 12 | NA | TRBV20-1 | many
TGTGCCAGTAGTATAGTACGACAGGGCCTGACAACTAATGAAAAACTGTTTTTT | CASSIVRQGLTTNEKLFF | TRBJ1-4 | 18 | TRBD1 | TRBV19 | few